The clone carrying this TCR beta chain was observed a single time. The antigen remains unidentified. TCR libraries were built from roughly 0.5 ug of total RNA by linear amplification. MiXCR, run by TCRdb on the reads, gives a single entry per CDR3 protein. This table has approximately 180,000 distinct CDR3 sequences, about 70% appearing once. The data stem from a study of healthy donors' naive CD4 and CD8 T cells. Study findings and constraints: Positive CDR3 charge linked to CD4+ cells, negative to CD8+ cells. Bias from naive T cell homeostatic proliferation was not addressed.

The junction had 10 bases not matched to a gene; V was cut back by 2 bases and J by 6 bases. The CDR3 runs to 16 residues. Per the germline V gene, CDR1 is SQVTM and CDR2 is ANQGSEA. This sequence was found in a pool of human donors in good health; the sample pools cells from several healthy donors. This rearrangement joins TRBV29-1 to TRBJ2-1; 10 bases agree with TRBD2. The source material was naive CD4+ and CD8+ T cells sorted from blood, pooled from several donors. CDR3 residues: CSVEPSDSGRFNEQFF. Here the CDR3 DNA reads TGCAGCGTTGAACCGAGCGATAGCGGGAGGTTCAATGAGCAGTTCTTC.